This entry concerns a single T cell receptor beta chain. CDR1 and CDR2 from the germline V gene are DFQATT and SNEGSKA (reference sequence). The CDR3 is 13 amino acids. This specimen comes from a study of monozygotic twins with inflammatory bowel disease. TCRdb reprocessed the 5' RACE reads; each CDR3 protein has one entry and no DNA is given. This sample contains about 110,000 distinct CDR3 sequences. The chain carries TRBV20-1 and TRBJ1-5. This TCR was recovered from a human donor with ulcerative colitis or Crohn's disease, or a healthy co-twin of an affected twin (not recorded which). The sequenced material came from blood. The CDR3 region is CSANAVEDQPQHF.